The 18 T cell receptor beta chains listed next were all sequenced from one sample in a study of OX40 agonist ivuxolimab in advanced cancers. The library was prepared using the immunoSEQ multiplex PCR assay. TCRdb stores this immuneACCESS table with in-frame sequences only. Part of the clones is absent; in the studies checked, under half of the shortfall reflects unresolved V genes, and no reason is known for the rest. This sample has 75,000 to 100,000 clones in its table, and approximately 83% of those were observed once. The ten top clones hold 1.5% to 2% of the sample. The sample in question was CD4+ or CD8+ T cells sorted from blood, obtained in a trial of the OX40 agonist ivuxolimab. The receptors originated from an adult with an advanced solid tumor such as melanoma, head and neck, liver or kidney cancer.

The chain employs TRBV29-1 and TRBJ1-2, with D unresolved. The CDR3 covers 13 residues. The V and J ends lost 4 bases and 6 bases respectively, with 15 bases between them. CDR1 and CDR2 from the germline V gene are SQVTM and ANQGSEA. The DNA for the CDR3 is TGCAGCGTTGTTACGGTCGAAGGGAATGGCTACACCTTC. Amino acid sequence: CSVVTVEGNGYTF.

Only a few counts were recorded for this clone. The V and J genes are TRBV6-1 and TRBJ2-7; D is unresolved. Germline CDR1 and CDR2: MNHNS and SASEGT. V was cut by 8 bases and J by 3 bases, with 17 bases left in between. The CDR3 contains 14 residues. CDR3 in amino acids: CASAVGGIGYEQYF. CDR3 sequence (DNA): TGTGCCAGCGCCGTGGGTGGGATTGGCTACGAGCAGTACTTC.

The chain uses TRBV29-1 and TRBJ2-4; tentative D call: TRBD1 (6 bases). Trimming pared 5 bases from V and 6 bases from J, leaving 17 bases between. This CDR3 is 14 amino acids long. In germline, CDR1 is SQVTM, CDR2 ANQGSEA. CDR3 DNA: TGCAGCGTTCGGTCACAGGGAGCTGCAAACATTCAGTACTTC. It encodes CSVRSQGAANIQYF.

The V gene is TRBV7-9, the J gene TRBJ1-1; 8 nucleotides align to TRBD1. Germline-derived CDR1 and CDR2 are SEHNR and FQNEAQ (reference sequence). The V and J ends lost 1 base and 0 bases, in that order; junction bases with no gene match: 1. CDR3 length: 15 amino acids. CDR3 sequence reads: CASSLGTGLNTEAFF. In nucleotides, the CDR3 is TGTGCCAGCAGCTTAGGGACAGGGCTGAACACTGAAGCTTTCTTT.

The chain carries TRBV5-1 and TRBJ2-3; D gene uncertain. The V gene's germline CDR1 is SGHRS and CDR2 YFSETQ. CDR3 length: 13 residues. Trimming removed 4 bases from V and 0 bases from J, with 6 bases in between. The CDR3 bases are TGCGCCAGCAGCCTAACTAGCACAGATACGCAGTATTTT. Translated, it gives CASSLTSTDTQYF.

V gene TRBV6-5 combines with J gene TRBJ1-5; D is perhaps TRBD1 (6 bases). The CDR3 is 13 amino acids. Trimming left V 1 base short and J 5 bases short, with 6 bases between. Germline lookup yields CDR1 MNHEY and CDR2 SVGAGI. The CDR3 sequence is CASSYWTDQPQHF. In DNA form, the CDR3 reads TGTGCCAGCAGTTACTGGACAGATCAGCCCCAGCATTTT.

The gene calls are TRBV6-4 and TRBJ1-1; TRBD1 might be the D (6 bases). Looked up from germline, CDR1 is MRHNA and CDR2 is SNTAGT. V was shortened by 6 bases and J by 10 bases, with 18 bases between the two germline ends. This CDR3 has 13 residues. This CDR3 reads CASSAEGGLSAFF. CDR3 DNA sequence: TGTGCCAGCAGCGCTGAGGGGGGCCTCTCAGCTTTCTTT.

The rearrangement joins TRBV19 to TRBJ2-7, with 14 positions matching TRBD2. There are 16 residues in the CDR3. Germline CDR1 is LNHDA and CDR2 is SQIVND (reference sequence). V shed 4 bases and J 2 bases; nucleotides not matched to a gene: 4. The CDR3 loop reads CASSRGLAGAAYEQYF. Written as DNA, the CDR3 is TGTGCCAGTAGTAGGGGACTAGCGGGAGCCGCCTACGAGCAGTACTTC.

The rearrangement joins TRBV2 to TRBJ2-7; D gene uncertain. V was clipped by 7 bases and J by 6 bases, with 13 bases between them. The germline CDR1 and CDR2 sequences are SNHLY and FYNNEI. This CDR3 region has 12 residues. The CDR3 sequence is CASIRKPGEQYF. The CDR3 bases are TGTGCCAGCATTCGGAAGCCCGGCGAGCAGTACTTC.

The genes are TRBV6-5 and TRBJ1-2, with D possibly being TRBD1 (5 bases). Germline V gives CDR1 MNHEY, CDR2 SVGAGI. The CDR3 totals 13 residues. The V gene lost 0 bases and the J gene lost 7 bases, with 9 bases spanning the gap. Here the CDR3 DNA reads TGTGCCAGCAGTTACTCGAGGGGTCCTGGCTACACCTTC. It is translated as CASSYSRGPGYTF.

The V call is TRBV28, the J call TRBJ2-2; no definite D call. Germline V gene data show CDR1 as MDHEN and CDR2 as SYDVKM. CDR3 length: 12 residues. V was trimmed by 2 bases and J by 5 bases, leaving 3 bases between them. The CDR3 is CASSLVTGELFF. The CDR3 coding sequence is TGTGCCAGCAGTTTAGTTACCGGGGAGCTGTTTTTT.

This clone was detected only once. This chain links TRBV9 with TRBJ2-2, with no clear D. Germline-derived CDR1 and CDR2 are SGDLS and YYNGEE. CDR3 size: 13 residues. Trimming stripped 2 bases from V and 5 bases from J, with 7 bases between. The CDR3 loop reads CASSVLATGELFF. In DNA, the CDR3 is TGTGCCAGCAGCGTCCTCGCGACCGGGGAGCTGTTTTTT. Supplemented by reference TRBV9 and TRBJ2-2, the full variable domain reads DSGVTQTPKHLITATGQRVTLRCSPRSGDLSVYWYQQSLDQGLQFLIQYYNGEERAKGNILERFSAQQFPDLHSELNLSSLELGDSALYFCASSVLATGELFFGEGSRLTVL.

V usage is TRBV25-1 and J usage is TRBJ2-1, with 7 positions matching TRBD1. V lost 3 bases to trimming and J lost 10 bases; unmatched junction nucleotides: 12. CDR1 is MGHDK, CDR2 SYGVNS, per germline. The CDR3 length is 15 residues. The CDR3 bases are TGTGCCAGCAGTGAGATCGGGACAGCCTACAGGGAGCAGTTCTTC. This encodes CASSEIGTAYREQFF.

In the case of this clone: One end of the junction fails to match germline, which may point to a read error. This chain connects TRBV29-1 to TRBJ2-3; D may correspond to TRBD1 or TRBD2 (6 bases each). This CDR3 region has 14 residues. Germline CDR1 is SQVTM and CDR2 is ANQGSEA. The CDR3 DNA reads TGCAGCGCTGAAGAAGGCAGGGGAGGAGATACGCAGTATTTT. Protein sequence: CSAEEGRGGDTQYF.

The V and J genes are TRBV6-4 and TRBJ1-1; D not certain. CDR1 and CDR2 from the germline V gene are MRHNA and SNTAGT. There are 13 residues in the CDR3. The germline V and J ends were trimmed by 3 bases and 1 base, with 6 bases remaining between them. Written as DNA, the CDR3 is TGTGCCAGCAGTGAGGATGGGAACACTGAAGCTTTCTTT. Amino acid sequence: CASSEDGNTEAFF.

CDR3 nucleotide sequence: TGCAGCGTTGAAAGGTCTGGGGGCTATGAGCAGTTCTTC. This sequence encodes CSVERSGGYEQFF. This chain uses TRBV29-1 with TRBJ2-1, with a weak D call TRBD1 (6 bases). Germline V gives CDR1 SQVTM, CDR2 ANQGSEA. With 2 bases removed from V and 8 bases from J, the gap between germline ends came to 13 bases. The CDR3 spans 13 residues.

The V call is TRBV12-5, the J call TRBJ1-1; tentative D call: TRBD1 (5 bases). The germline V gene has CDR1 LGHNT and CDR2 FRNRAP. The CDR3 loop spans 12 amino acids. Trimming pared 3 bases from V and 8 bases from J, leaving 10 bases between. CDR3 region: CASGFAGEEAFF. CDR3 sequence (DNA): TGTGCTAGTGGTTTCGCGGGGGAAGAAGCTTTCTTT.

The rearrangement joins TRBV18 to TRBJ2-7, with TRBD1 identical over 8 bases. V gave up 0 bases and J gave up 2 bases; unmatched junction bases: 6. The germline V gene encodes CDR1 KGHSH and CDR2 LQKENI. This CDR3 contains 16 residues. CDR3 sequence reads: CASSPPGQGRTYEQYF. The CDR3 DNA sequence: TGTGCCAGCTCACCACCTGGACAGGGCCGCACCTACGAGCAGTACTTC.